The clone carrying this TCR beta chain was counted only a few times. The antigen is not known. The data derive from a study of T cells in Graves' hyperthyroidism and ophthalmopathy. Broader study findings: Model output signaled ophthalmopathy a median approximately 6 months ahead of onset. A model built on 13 V-J features separated ophthalmopathy from stable hyperthyroidism.

Amplified TCR beta CDR3 regions derived from RNA transcripts. When the TCR CDR3 underwent first-round RT-PCR, the HTBI primer set was used. Each CDR3 protein gets one entry after TCRdb re-called the multiplex PCR reads with MiXCR. The data hold about 660,000 distinct CDR3 sequences, with about 45% observed a single time. The diagnostic basis comprised clinical symptoms, serum thyroxine and TRAb, thyroid ultrasound and orbital computed tomography. In germline, CDR1 is DFQATT, CDR2 SNEGSKA (reference sequence). After removal of 6 bases from V and 6 bases from J, the junction contained 16 bases not matched to a gene. This CDR3 contains 17 residues.

Sequenced material: peripheral blood or thyroid tissue (not recorded which). This chain joins TRBV20-1 and TRBJ2-7; 14 bases fit TRBD2. The TCR originated in an adult man with Graves' disease, either hyperthyroidism or ophthalmopathy (not recorded which). CDR3 protein: CSATLSGTSGRWGEQYF. The CDR3 bases are TGCAGTGCCACCCTTTCCGGGACTAGCGGGAGATGGGGCGAGCAGTACTTC.